Here is one TCR beta chain with its context. Using immunoSEQ multiplex PCR, the repertoire was profiled, and TCRdb retains in-frame clones only, with some absent. The repertoire holds 400,000 to 500,000 clones, over 75% seen once, with about 1.7% in the top ten. This record comes from a study of blood T cell repertoires in COVID-19. Overall study: From T cells, B-cell-depleted T cells, or PBMCs came the material, which was cDNA or gDNA.

The CDR3 length is 18 residues. Germline V gene sequence: CDR1 LGHNA, CDR2 YSLEER. After removal of 4 bases from V and 0 bases from J, the junction contained 9 bases not matched to a gene. This clonotype was sampled from a middle-aged woman who had recovered from COVID-19. The sample comprised PBMCs or T cells enriched from blood (not recorded which). This chain joins TRBV4-3 and TRBJ2-1, with 10 nucleotides matching TRBD2. In DNA form, the CDR3 reads TGCGCCAGCAGCCGCAGGACTAGCGGAAGCCGCTCCTACAATGAGCAGTTCTTC. Protein product: CASSRRTSGSRSYNEQFF.